Presented here are 23 T cell receptor beta chains from one specimen sequenced in a study of shared clonotypes between healthy human individuals. Terminally differentiated effector memory CD45RA+ cells were left out of the naive CD8 fraction, which was CD45RO-negative and positively selected for CCR7. Libraries were prepared by immunoSEQ multiplex PCR; TCRdb keeps only in-frame clonotypes and omits some of them. Here the sample spans around 2.1 million clones, 93% being singletons. The material sequenced was naive CD8+ T cells from PBMCs. All receptors come from a man aged 18 to 29 in good health. Some clones in this sample may be carry-over from other donors' samples.

The chain is built from TRBV21-1 and TRBJ1-1; the D call TRBD1 from the table was never checked on the DNA. TRBV21-1 is annotated as a pseudogene. The CDR3 has 17 amino acids. The DNA for the CDR3 is TGTGCCAGCTCCAGGGCGGGACAGGGGGCATGTTACACTGAAGCTTTCTTT. As protein: CASSRAGQGACYTEAFF.

This clone appeared a single time. The chain employs TRBV9 and TRBJ2-1; 14 bases match TRBD2. With 4 bases clipped from V and 2 bases from J, the junction kept 14 bases outside the gene matches. The CDR3 consists of 20 residues. Germline V gene sequence: CDR1 SGDLS, CDR2 YYNGEE. CDR3 sequence reads: CASSPYQTSGRAPPYNEQFF. The CDR3 DNA reads as TGTGCCAGCAGCCCCTATCAGACTAGCGGGAGGGCCCCTCCCTACAATGAGCAGTTCTTC.

The J gene is TRBJ1-1, the V gene TRBV2; perhaps TRBD1 as D (5 bases). V lost 7 bases and J 4 bases, leaving 13 bases between the germline ends. CDR3 length equals 13 residues. CDR1 is SNHLY, CDR2 FYNNEI, per germline. This CDR3 is CASTDGAVTEAFF. CDR3 coding DNA: TGTGCCAGCACCGACGGGGCGGTCACTGAAGCTTTCTTT.

The chain recombines TRBV2 with TRBJ2-1; D not resolved. This CDR3 is built from 15 residues. Germline lookup yields CDR1 SNHLY and CDR2 FYNNEI. V was clipped by 0 bases and J by 9 bases, with 15 bases between them. Here the CDR3 DNA reads TGTGCCAGCAGTGAAGCCCCCTCCCACAGTGGTGAGCAGTTCTTC. Translation gives CASSEAPSHSGEQFF. Drawing the rest from reference TRBV2 and TRBJ2-1, the complete variable domain is EPEVTQTPSHQVTQMGQEVILRCVPISNHLYFYWYRQILGQKVEFLVSFYNNEISEKSEIFDDQFSVERPDGSNFTLKIRSTKLEDSAMYFCASSEAPSHSGEQFFGPGTRLTVL.

This chain links TRBV4-1 with TRBJ1-1; D gene ambiguous. Germline V gives CDR1 MGHRA, CDR2 YSYEKL. The CDR3 runs to 13 residues. V lost 4 bases and J 6 bases, leaving 12 bases between the germline ends. For the CDR3, the DNA is TGCGCCAGCAGCCCCCTTTTGGTAGCTGAAGCTTTCTTT. Its translation: CASSPLLVAEAFF.

This chain joins TRBV28 and TRBJ2-1; D possibly corresponds to TRBD2 (6 bases). Between the trimmed V and J ends, which lost 4 bases and 9 bases, there was a span of 19 bases. Looked up from germline, CDR1 is MDHEN and CDR2 is SYDVKM. This CDR3 is built from 15 residues. The CDR3 region has the DNA TGTGCCAGCAGTTCCGTTGGCGGGACTGTGGGTGAGCAGTTCTTC. Protein: CASSSVGGTVGEQFF.

The gene calls are TRBV7-8 and TRBJ2-1, with 10 bases fitting TRBD2. This CDR3 comprises 16 residues. J was trimmed by 4 bases and V by 4 bases; bases with no gene match: 7. The germline gives CDR1 SGHVS, CDR2 FQNEAQ. CDR3 loop: CASSSEPSGSYNEQFF. The DNA for the CDR3 is TGTGCCAGCAGCTCCGAGCCTAGCGGGAGTTACAATGAGCAGTTCTTC.

The V gene is TRBV29-1, the J gene TRBJ1-1, with TRBD1 as a possible D gene (6 bases). Germline V gene lookup returns CDR1 SQVTM and CDR2 ANQGSEA. This CDR3 has 15 residues. V lost 0 bases to trimming and J lost 1 base, with 12 bases between them. CDR3 sequence: CSVEDLETGNTEAFF. CDR3 nucleotide sequence: TGCAGCGTTGAAGATTTGGAGACAGGGAACACTGAAGCTTTCTTT.

This clone showed up just once. This sequence joins TRBV5-6 and TRBJ1-2; D unresolved. CDR1 and CDR2 (germline): SGHDT, YYEEEE. The length of the CDR3 is 13 residues. The V gene lost 1 base and the J gene lost 4 bases, with 8 bases spanning the gap. The CDR3 sequence is CASSLSRIYGYTF. CDR3 in DNA: TGTGCCAGCAGCTTGTCAAGGATCTATGGCTACACCTTC.

Details on this clone: This specimen includes other DNA sequences encoding the same CDR3. The chain carries TRBV27 and TRBJ1-5, with 7 bases lining up with TRBD1. Germline CDR1 MNHEY, CDR2 SMNVEV (reference sequence). The CDR3 consists of 16 residues. V trimming: 1 base; J trimming: 0 bases; junction bases outside the gene matches: 3. As DNA, the CDR3 is TGTGCCAGCAGTTTATACGCAGGGGGTAGCAATCAGCCCCAGCATTTT. Protein: CASSLYAGGSNQPQHF.

The chain links TRBV5-6 to TRBJ2-1, with 10 bases aligning to TRBD2. The length of the CDR3 is 18 residues. V was pared by 0 bases and J by 7 bases, with 13 bases of the junction left unmatched. Germline values: CDR1 SGHDT, CDR2 YYEEEE. The CDR3, as DNA: TGTGCCAGCAGCTTGGCTAGCGGGAGCCCCTATAGGGGTAATGAGCAGTTCTTC. It translates to CASSLASGSPYRGNEQFF.

This clone was observed a single time. This chain links TRBV28 with TRBJ2-7, with D maybe TRBD1 (5 bases). The V end lost 5 bases, the J end lost 4 bases, and 21 bases lay between the germline ends. This CDR3 comprises 16 residues. In germline, CDR1 is MDHEN, CDR2 SYDVKM. The CDR3: CASSPRYLGVGYEQYF. CDR3 nucleotide sequence: TGTGCCAGCAGTCCACGTTATCTAGGGGTGGGATACGAGCAGTACTTC. Filled out from reference TRBV28 and TRBJ2-7, the complete variable domain reads DVKVTQSSRYLVKRTGEKVFLECVQDMDHENMFWYRQDPGLGLRLIYFSYDVKMKEKGDIPEGYSVSREKKERFSLILESASTNQTSMYLCASSPRYLGVGYEQYFGPGTRLTVT.

The rearrangement joins TRBV10-3 to TRBJ2-7, with D possibly being TRBD2 (5 bases). Per the germline V gene, CDR1 is ENHRY and CDR2 is SYGVKD. The CDR3 consists of 13 residues. Trimming removed 4 bases at V and 4 bases at J, with 11 bases between. As DNA, the CDR3 is TGTGCCATCAGTGGCGAGGGAAGTTACGAGCAGTACTTC. It encodes CAISGEGSYEQYF.

This rearrangement joins TRBV2 to TRBJ2-5, with TRBD2 matching 8 bases. This CDR3 has 16 residues. The J segment lost 4 bases and the V segment lost 8 bases, leaving 15 bases of the junction unmatched. The germline V gene has CDR1 SNHLY and CDR2 FYNNEI. The CDR3 nucleotides are TGTGCCAGCCGTCGAGCGGGAGTTCGTGCTAGAGAGACCCAGTACTTC. It is translated as CASRRAGVRARETQYF.

The gene calls are TRBV9 and TRBJ2-1, with 7 bases fitting TRBD2. The CDR3 covers 14 residues. V dropped 4 bases and J dropped 3; count of bases not matched to a gene: 4. The V gene's germline CDR1 is SGDLS and CDR2 YYNGEE. The CDR3 sequence: CASSSREVYNEQFF. The CDR3 nucleotides are TGTGCCAGCAGCAGTCGGGAGGTCTACAATGAGCAGTTCTTC. Complete variable domain (other parts from reference TRBV9 and TRBJ2-1): DSGVTQTPKHLITATGQRVTLRCSPRSGDLSVYWYQQSLDQGLQFLIQYYNGEERAKGNILERFSAQQFPDLHSELNLSSLELGDSALYFCASSSREVYNEQFFGPGTRLTVL.

The V gene is TRBV7-9, the J gene TRBJ2-7; D perhaps matches TRBD2 (5 bases). V lost 5 bases, J lost 2 bases, and 16 bases lay in between. There are 15 residues in the CDR3. CDR1 is SEHNR and CDR2 is FQNEAQ in the germline V gene (reference sequence). CDR3 in amino acids: CASSRGQGNPYEQYF. For the CDR3, the DNA is TGTGCCAGCAGCCGCGGGCAAGGGAACCCCTACGAGCAGTACTTC.

The chain has TRBV19 and TRBJ2-5; tentative D call: TRBD1 (5 bases). The germline V gene encodes CDR1 LNHDA and CDR2 SQIVND (reference sequence). The CDR3 is 13 amino acids. V dropped 5 bases and J dropped 2 bases, with 9 bases sitting between them. The CDR3 coding sequence is TGTGCCAGTAGTGTTAGGGGTCAAGAGACCCAGTACTTC. The encoded protein is CASSVRGQETQYF.

The chain has TRBV27 and TRBJ2-1; perhaps TRBD2 as D (6 bases). The V end was cut by 0 bases, the J end by 3 bases, with 9 bases between. Germline CDR1 and CDR2: MNHEY and SMNVEV (reference sequence). The CDR3 runs to 15 residues. CDR3 sequence: CASSLSWGVYNEQFF. The CDR3 bases are TGTGCCAGCAGTTTATCCTGGGGGGTCTACAATGAGCAGTTCTTC.

The CDR3 DNA is TGTGCCAGCAGCAAACCAGGGGGTTTGGATGAAAAACTGTTTTTT. Its translation: CASSKPGGLDEKLFF. J is TRBJ1-4 and V is TRBV7-9, with 7 bases matching TRBD1. The CDR3 spans 15 residues. With V trimmed by 5 bases and J by 6 bases, 9 bases remained unmatched. CDR1 is SEHNR and CDR2 is FQNEAQ in the germline V gene (reference sequence).

The chain joins TRBV28 to TRBJ2-7; 10 bases map to TRBD2. Trimming at V came to 2 bases and at J to 5 bases, leaving 12 bases not matched to a gene. The CDR3 loop spans 17 amino acids. The germline V gene encodes CDR1 MDHEN and CDR2 SYDVKM. DNA of the CDR3: TGTGCCAGCAGTTTACCGACCCCTAGCGGGAGAGGGGACGAGCAGTACTTC. Protein: CASSLPTPSGRGDEQYF.

With regard to this clone: In the same sample, other DNA sequences code for this CDR3. The chain is built from TRBV5-6 and TRBJ2-7; possibly TRBD2 for D (6 bases). CDR3 length equals 13 residues. V was clipped by 2 bases and J by 2 bases, with 8 bases between them. Per the germline V gene, CDR1 is SGHDT and CDR2 is YYEEEE. Here the CDR3 reads CASSFGRTYEQYF. The CDR3 nucleotides read TGTGCCAGCAGCTTCGGGAGAACCTACGAGCAGTACTTC. The variable domain in full, completed from reference TRBV5-6 and TRBJ2-7, reads DAGVTQSPTHLIKTRGQQVTLRCSPKSGHDTVSWYQQALGQGPQFIFQYYEEEERQRGNFPDRFSGHQFPNYSSELNVNALLLGDSALYLCASSFGRTYEQYFGPGTRLTVT.

The V call is TRBV7-6, the J call TRBJ1-1; D ambiguous. The germline gives CDR1 SGHVS, CDR2 FNYEAQ. Trimming pared 5 bases from V and 4 bases from J, leaving 11 bases between. The CDR3 loop spans 13 amino acids. CDR3 nucleotide sequence: TGTGCCAGCAGCCCGCGCTTAAGCACTGAAGCTTTCTTT. Residues: CASSPRLSTEAFF.

The chain recombines TRBV9 with TRBJ1-4, with no clear D. The CDR3 covers 14 residues. In germline, CDR1 is SGDLS, CDR2 YYNGEE. V lost 1 base and J 4 bases, leaving 8 bases between the germline ends. The CDR3: CASSVTFFNEKLFF. The CDR3 nucleotides read TGTGCCAGCAGCGTAACTTTTTTTAATGAAAAACTGTTTTTT.